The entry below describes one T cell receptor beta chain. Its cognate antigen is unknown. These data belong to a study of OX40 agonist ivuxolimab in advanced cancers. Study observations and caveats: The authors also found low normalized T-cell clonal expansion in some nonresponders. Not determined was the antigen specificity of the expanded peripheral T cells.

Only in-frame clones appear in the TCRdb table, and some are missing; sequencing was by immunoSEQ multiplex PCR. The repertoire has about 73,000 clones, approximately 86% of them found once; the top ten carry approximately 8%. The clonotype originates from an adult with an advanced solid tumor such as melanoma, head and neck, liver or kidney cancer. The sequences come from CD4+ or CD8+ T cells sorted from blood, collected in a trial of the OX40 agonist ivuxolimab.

CDR3: CASSPQYQETQYF. The CDR3 DNA follows: TGTGCCAGCTCACCTCAGTACCAAGAGACCCAGTACTTC. The V gene is TRBV18, the J gene TRBJ2-5; no definite D call. Trimming cost V 3 bases and J 0 bases, with 5 bases left between them. Germline assignment: CDR1 KGHSH and CDR2 LQKENI. The CDR3 has 13 amino acids.